This TCR beta chain stems from a study of T-cell reconstitution after alpha-beta-depleted transplantation in children. General observations from the study: When one year had passed after transplant, most T-cell counts and diversity came from newly produced T cells. It was reported that alpha-beta T cells came from several hundred expanded graft clones (about two months after transplant).

V was trimmed by 5 bases and J by 10 bases, leaving 9 bases between them. Germline CDR1 and CDR2: MNHEY and SMNVEV (reference sequence). The CDR3 extends over 11 amino acids. This clonotype was detected ten times or more. Its antigen is unknown. This sample's TCRbeta library carried unique molecular identifier barcodes. TCRdb called the PCR reads again in MiXCR, with one record for every CDR3 protein. The repertoire has 500,000 to 650,000 distinct CDR3 sequences, 10% to 15% of them found once; the top ten carry about 2.2%. This receptor was taken from a male patient younger than 18 who had a stem cell transplant for acute myeloid leukemia, so the T cells may come from the graft donor. V gene TRBV27 combines with J gene TRBJ2-1; D unresolved. The source was PBMCs, mostly from graft donor cells, collected 360 days after TCRalphabeta/CD19-depleted stem cell transplant. CDR3 residues: CASSQTGEQFF. The CDR3 bases are TGTGCCAGCAGTCAAACCGGGGAGCAGTTCTTC.